Below are 28 T cell receptor beta chains sequenced from a single sample in a study of a mutant IDH1 vaccine in newly diagnosed glioma. The method was immunoSEQ multiplex PCR; TCRdb's version includes in-frame clones alone and lacks a portion of them. This sample carries tens of thousands of clones, about four fifths of them seen once, and the ten largest clones take around 4%. The time point: week 47, end of study. Vaccination used 300 ug of mutant IDH1 20-mer peptide per dose, with topical imiquimod. Their recognized antigens are unknown. The input for sequencing was PBMCs, taken from a glioma patient whose treatment included an IDH1 peptide vaccine. The receptors were sampled from a woman aged 25 to 39 with glioma. Some clones in this sample may be carry-over from other donors' samples.

The chain uses TRBV9 and TRBJ2-7; no clear D. The CDR3 extends over 14 amino acids. V was cut by 2 bases and J by 2 bases, with 11 bases left in between. In germline, CDR1 is SGDLS, CDR2 YYNGEE. This CDR3 is CASSVASKPYEQYF. Written as DNA, the CDR3 is TGTGCCAGCAGCGTCGCAAGTAAGCCCTACGAGCAGTACTTC.

The chain employs TRBV15 and TRBJ2-5, with TRBD2 as a possible D gene (6 bases). Germline V gives CDR1 LNHNV, CDR2 YYDKDF (reference sequence). The CDR3 has 16 amino acids. Trimming removed 0 bases from V and 5 bases from J, with 16 bases in between. The CDR3 reads CATSRDRGPGRETQYF. Written as DNA, the CDR3 is TGTGCCACCAGCAGAGATCGGGGCCCTGGGAGGGAGACCCAGTACTTC.

The chain employs TRBV27 and TRBJ1-1; 8 bases fit TRBD1. Germline V gives CDR1 MNHEY, CDR2 SMNVEV (reference sequence). The CDR3 runs to 16 residues. V gave up 4 bases and J gave up 0 bases; unmatched junction bases: 7. CDR3 sequence reads: CASSSLTGAMNTEAFF. CDR3 nucleotide sequence: TGTGCCAGCAGTTCATTGACAGGGGCAATGAACACTGAAGCTTTCTTT.

The J gene is TRBJ2-7, the V gene TRBV28; D is unclear. This CDR3 has 15 amino acids. V gave up 3 bases and J gave up 6 bases, with 18 bases separating them. CDR1 is MDHEN and CDR2 is SYDVKM in the germline V gene. CDR3 bases: TGTGCCAGCAGTTTTACATCAAAGCCGGGCATCGAGCAGTACTTC. This sequence encodes CASSFTSKPGIEQYF.

The chain employs TRBV28 and TRBJ2-3; D may match TRBD1 or TRBD2 (6 bases each). V shed 7 bases and J shed 4 bases, with 12 bases lying between them. Per germline, CDR1 MDHEN and CDR2 SYDVKM. This CDR3 has 13 amino acids. CDR3 nucleotide sequence: TGTGCCAGCACCCAAGGGGGGTCAGATACGCAGTATTTT. Translation gives CASTQGGSDTQYF.

J is TRBJ2-5 and V is TRBV30; no firm D call. Germline V gene data show CDR1 as GTSNPN and CDR2 as SVGIG (reference sequence). Trimming took off 5 bases at V and 4 bases at J, with 8 bases between the two ends. This CDR3 has 11 amino acids. CDR3 nucleotides: TGTGCCTGGGACTTCGGAGAGACCCAGTACTTC. It specifies CAWDFGETQYF.

This clone ranks as medium-sized. Sequence at one end of the junction differs from germline and may be a read error. The CDR3 coding sequence is TGCGCCAGCAGCCAAGACGCGGACAGGCCAGTCAGATTT. Its translation: CASSQDADRPVRF. V gene TRBV4-1 combines with J gene TRBJ1-3; 7 bases agree with TRBD1. This CDR3 has 13 residues. CDR1 is MGHRA, CDR2 YSYEKL, per germline.

CDR3 DNA: TGTGCCAGCAGCTTGCAGTTCGATAGCAATCAGCCCCAGCATTTT. It translates to CASSLQFDSNQPQHF. The chain couples TRBV5-6 to TRBJ1-5; unclear D gene. V was clipped by 1 base and J by 0 bases, with 8 bases between them. The CDR3 contains 15 residues. Germline CDR1 reads SGHDT; CDR2 reads YYEEEE. The full variable domain, rest sourced from reference TRBV5-6 and TRBJ1-5, is DAGVTQSPTHLIKTRGQQVTLRCSPKSGHDTVSWYQQALGQGPQFIFQYYEEEERQRGNFPDRFSGHQFPNYSSELNVNALLLGDSALYLCASSLQFDSNQPQHFGDGTRLSIL.

This clone was seen once. The chain employs TRBV6-4 and TRBJ1-2; D not certain. V shed 4 bases and J shed 4 bases, with 13 bases lying between them. Germline V gene data show CDR1 as MRHNA and CDR2 as SNTAGT. This CDR3 contains 14 residues. CDR3 amino acids: CASSGSPESYGYTF. The CDR3 DNA follows: TGTGCCAGCAGTGGCAGTCCGGAGTCCTATGGCTACACCTTC.

To note about this clone: The junction differs from germline at one of its ends, possibly a read error. The J gene is TRBJ2-5, the V gene TRBV7-7, with D unclear. Germline lookup yields CDR1 SSHAT and CDR2 FNYEAQ (reference sequence). The CDR3 runs 13 residues. This chain's CDR3 is CASSLEVQETQYF. DNA of the CDR3: TGTGCTAGCAGCTTAGAAGTTCAAGAGACCCAGTACTTC.

The gene calls are TRBV4-1 and TRBJ2-1; TRBD1 or TRBD2 may be the D gene (5 bases each). Germline loops: CDR1 MGHRA, CDR2 YSYEKL. Trimming left V 2 bases short and J 3 bases short, with 14 bases between. This CDR3 spans 16 amino acids. The CDR3 DNA reads as TGCGCCAGCAGCCAAACTGGGACCTCGCTCTACAATGAGCAGTTCTTC. Its protein is CASSQTGTSLYNEQFF.

The V call is TRBV10-3, the J call TRBJ1-1; D gene ambiguous. The CDR3 loop spans 13 amino acids. Germline lookup yields CDR1 ENHRY and CDR2 SYGVKD. Trimming stripped 4 bases from V and 4 bases from J, with 10 bases between. Here the CDR3 reads CAISVILGTEAFF. The CDR3, as DNA: TGTGCCATCAGTGTAATACTGGGCACTGAAGCTTTCTTT.

This clone was counted between two and nine times. V and J are TRBV5-5 and TRBJ2-1, with 7 nucleotides matching TRBD2. V was clipped by 1 base and J by 0 bases; unmatched bases: 1. The CDR3 is 15 residues long. The germline V gene has CDR1 SGHKS and CDR2 YYEKEE (reference sequence). CDR3 nucleotides: TGTGCCAGCAGCTTGCGCGGGAGCTCCTACAATGAGCAGTTCTTC. It is translated as CASSLRGSSYNEQFF. Full variable domain (rest looked up from reference TRBV5-5 and TRBJ2-1): DAGVTQSPTHLIKTRGQQVTLRCSPISGHKSVSWYQQVLGQGPQFIFQYYEKEERGRGNFPDRFSARQFPNYSSELNVNALLLGDSALYLCASSLRGSSYNEQFFGPGTRLTVL.

This chain links TRBV2 with TRBJ1-5; D is ambiguous. The CDR3 sequence is 12 residues long. Germline CDR1 and CDR2: SNHLY and FYNNEI. V gave up 5 bases and J gave up 3 bases, with 5 bases separating them. CDR3 sequence (DNA): TGTGCCAGCAGTATCTCCAATCAGCCCCAGCATTTT. Residues: CASSISNQPQHF.

The V gene is TRBV30, the J gene TRBJ1-2, with TRBD1 as a possible D gene (5 bases). CDR1 GTSNPN and CDR2 SVGIG come from the germline V gene (reference sequence). This CDR3 has 15 amino acids. Between the trimmed V and J ends, which lost 2 bases and 6 bases, there was a span of 19 bases. CDR3 sequence reads: CAWSPREGADHGYTF. The CDR3 nucleotides read TGTGCCTGGAGTCCACGGGAAGGGGCGGACCATGGCTACACCTTC.

The chain combines TRBV10-3 with TRBJ2-7, with 7 bases that match TRBD2. Germline loops: CDR1 ENHRY, CDR2 SYGVKD. Unmatched junction bases numbered 5, after V lost 4 bases and J lost 5 bases. CDR3 size: 13 residues. Written as DNA, the CDR3 is TGTGCCATCAGTGCTAGCGGAGGGGACGAGCAGTACTTC. It codes for CAISASGGDEQYF.

This clone was detected only once. This chain links TRBV9 with TRBJ2-3; 10 bases are shared with TRBD2. The CDR3 loop spans 15 amino acids. The junction had 6 bases not matched to a gene; V was cut back by 4 bases and J by 4 bases. Germline CDR1 reads SGDLS; CDR2 reads YYNGEE. The CDR3 is CASSPSGSVADTQYF. DNA of the CDR3: TGTGCCAGCAGCCCTAGCGGGAGCGTCGCAGATACGCAGTATTTT.

V usage is TRBV19 and J usage is TRBJ1-5; D may be TRBD1 (6 bases). In germline, CDR1 is LNHDA, CDR2 SQIVND (reference sequence). Trimming took off 1 base at V and 1 base at J, with 17 bases between the two ends. The CDR3 is 18 amino acids. DNA for the CDR3: TGTGCCAGTAGTATAGGAGTGGGAGGGGGGGGAAGCAATCAGCCCCAGCATTTT. Translating it yields CASSIGVGGGGSNQPQHF.

Here the CDR3 reads CASSLKHLGNNYGYTF. In DNA, the CDR3 is TGTGCCAGCAGCTTGAAGCACCTCGGCAATAACTATGGCTACACCTTC. The chain joins TRBV7-9 to TRBJ1-2; D is unresolved. CDR3 length: 16 amino acids. Trimming pared 3 bases from V and 1 base from J, leaving 15 bases between. Germline loops: CDR1 SEHNR, CDR2 FQNEAQ (reference sequence).

The chain has TRBV7-9 and TRBJ2-7, with TRBD1 identical over 11 bases. V lost 4 bases and J lost 4; bases outside the gene matches: 9. There are 16 residues in the CDR3. CDR1 is SEHNR and CDR2 is FQNEAQ in the germline V gene (reference sequence). CDR3 residues: CASSSPGTGGRYEQYF. The CDR3 DNA follows: TGTGCCAGCAGCTCACCCGGGACAGGGGGGCGGTACGAGCAGTACTTC. Filled out from reference TRBV7-9 and TRBJ2-7, the complete variable domain reads DTGVSQNPRHKITKRGQNVTFRCDPISEHNRLYWYRQTLGQGPEFLTYFQNEAQLEKSRLLSDRFSAERPKGSFSTLEIQRTEQGDSAMYLCASSSPGTGGRYEQYFGPGTRLTVT.

This chain connects TRBV13 to TRBJ2-7; D may be TRBD2 (5 bases). The CDR3 covers 14 residues. Germline lookup yields CDR1 PRHDT and CDR2 FYEKMQ (reference sequence). Trimming cost V 0 bases and J 4 bases, with 10 bases left between them. CDR3 amino acids: CASSLGGSPYEQYF. The CDR3, as DNA: TGTGCCAGCAGCTTAGGAGGGAGTCCTTACGAGCAGTACTTC.

J is TRBJ1-4 and V is TRBV11-2; no definite D call. The CDR3 is made up of 14 amino acids. Trimming took 10 bases from V and 4 from J, leaving 16 bases between them. The germline V gene has CDR1 SGHAT and CDR2 FQNNGV. CDR3 region: CATTRDGHNEKLFF. DNA of the CDR3: TGTGCCACCACTCGAGACGGCCATAATGAAAAACTGTTTTTT.

The sample holds a few counts of this clone. The genes are TRBV4-2 and TRBJ2-7, with 9 bases fitting TRBD2. The CDR3 contains 16 residues. V was clipped by 0 bases and J by 5 bases; unmatched bases: 8. CDR1 is LGHNA and CDR2 is YNFKEQ in the germline V gene. This CDR3 reads CASSQDLGGRANEQYF. The CDR3 coding sequence is TGTGCCAGCAGCCAAGATCTAGGCGGGAGGGCCAACGAGCAGTACTTC.

The chain has TRBV6-1 and TRBJ2-3, with D hard to call. This CDR3 comprises 14 residues. Looked up from germline, CDR1 is MNHNS and CDR2 is SASEGT. V lost 8 bases and J lost 3, with 15 bases in between. The CDR3 DNA reads as TGTGCCAGCGGGAACCCAGGCCTGACAGATACGCAGTATTTT. It is translated as CASGNPGLTDTQYF.

The rearrangement joins TRBV10-1 to TRBJ2-1; D unresolved. V was shortened by 3 bases and J by 6 bases, with 9 bases between the two germline ends. Germline V lookup: CDR1 WNHNN, CDR2 SYGVQD (reference sequence). The CDR3 is made up of 13 amino acids. In nucleotides, the CDR3 is TGCGCCAGCAGTGAAGGGCGCCGCAATGAGCAGTTCTTC. Translation: CASSEGRRNEQFF.

V usage is TRBV29-1 and J usage is TRBJ2-5; D gene uncertain. The germline V gene encodes CDR1 SQVTM and CDR2 ANQGSEA. CDR3 length: 15 residues. V lost 1 base and J lost 5, with 17 bases in between. CDR3 in amino acids: CSVEGATFLGETQYF. CDR3 DNA sequence: TGCAGCGTTGAAGGGGCGACGTTCCTCGGGGAGACCCAGTACTTC. Together with reference TRBV29-1 and TRBJ2-5, the CDR3 gives the full variable domain: SAVISQKPSRDICQRGTSLTIQCQVDSQVTMMFWYRQQPGQSLTLIATANQGSEATYESGFVIDKFPISRPNLTFSTLTVSNMSPEDSSIYLCSVEGATFLGETQYFGPGTRLLVL.

This clone was observed a handful of times. The CDR3 sequence is CAWTLGGRGQPQHF. DNA of the CDR3: TGTGCCTGGACTCTCGGGGGGAGGGGACAGCCCCAGCATTTT. V is TRBV30 and J is TRBJ1-5; D is perhaps TRBD1 (5 bases). The CDR3 length is 14 residues. The V end lost 4 bases, the J end lost 7 bases, and 17 bases lay between the germline ends. CDR1 and CDR2 (germline): GTSNPN, SVGIG (reference sequence).

CDR3 bases: TGTGCCAGCAGTACAGGCACCTACGAGCAGTACTTC. Encoded protein: CASSTGTYEQYF. The J gene is TRBJ2-7, the V gene TRBV25-1, with a tentative D call TRBD1 (5 bases). V was cut by 5 bases and J by 2 bases, with 7 bases left in between. Germline CDR1 and CDR2: MGHDK and SYGVNS. The CDR3 covers 12 residues.